The T cell receptor beta chain under discussion was sequenced for a study of shared clonotypes between healthy human individuals. Overall study: Each donor had three CD4 naive, three CD4 memory, two CD8 naive and one CD8 memory plate. The study's findings and limits: Only blood samples were collected, and tissue repertoires likely differ. It was observed that about 5% of naive CD4 clonotypes were shared across a handful of donors.

The table lists this clone with a count of one. As yet, its antigen is unknown. Per the study methods: ImmunoSEQ gave junction-only sequences without quality scores, so filtering differed. Some clones are missing from TCRdb's copy, which holds only in-frame ones; the method was immunoSEQ multiplex PCR. V and J calls plus clone size are reproduced from that table; the DNA served to infer D and trimming. The data show about 2 million clones, 95% seen once. J lost 0 bases, V lost 7 bases, and 5 bases had no gene match. Germline values: CDR1 MNHNS, CDR2 SASEGT. This CDR3 has 15 residues. Sequencing was done on a sample of naive CD4+ T cells sorted from blood. Subset: CD45RA+ positively selected. The TCR originated in a man aged 18 to 29 in good health. The chain combines TRBV6-1 with TRBJ1-5; 8 bases are a match to TRBD1. CDR3 coding DNA: TGTGCCAGCACCAGGACAGGGAATAGCAATCAGCCCCAGCATTTT. It yields the protein CASTRTGNSNQPQHF.